The T cell receptor (beta chain) under discussion was sequenced for a study of blood T cells in healthy people across ages. V lost 6 bases to trimming and J lost 10 bases, with 13 bases between them. The CDR3 loop spans 12 amino acids. Germline V gene data show CDR1 as SNHLY and CDR2 as FYNNEI. Next came a second PCR, run for roughly 6 to 11 cycles, which used a sample-barcoded 5' primer along with a J-beta primer mix. MiXCR was run by TCRdb on the 5' RACE reads, yielding one entry per CDR3 protein. Here the sample spans 800,000 or so distinct CDR3 sequences, around 62% being singletons. This receptor was taken from a man in his thirties or forties in good health. The sequenced material came from blood. This rearrangement joins TRBV2 to TRBJ2-4, with no clear D. The CDR3 protein is CASRQQVGIQYF. CDR3 in DNA: TGTGCCAGCAGGCAACAAGTGGGAATTCAGTACTTC.